This passage covers 21 T cell receptor beta chains from one sample sequenced in a study of CD8+CD57+ T cells in acquired aplastic anemia. Genomic DNA, serving as template, underwent TCR beta VDJ and CDR3 profiling. TCRdb ran MiXCR on the reads and lists one entry per CDR3 protein. The sample has about 200,000 distinct CDR3 sequences, more than 55% seen once. The authors sequenced patients whose flow cytometry had shown CD8+CD57+ cell expansion. The sample consisted of sorted CD4+, CD8+, or CD8+CD57+ T cells (not recorded which) from PBMCs. These receptors were collected from a human donor with aplastic anemia.

The gene calls are TRBV24-1 and TRBJ2-1, with TRBD2 matching 12 bases. The germline gives CDR1 KGHDR, CDR2 SFDVKD. This CDR3 contains 15 residues. V shed 5 bases, J shed 8 bases, and the junction held 6 bases outside the gene matches. CDR3 loop: CATSGLAGGGDEQFF. The DNA for the CDR3 is TGTGCCACCAGTGGCCTAGCGGGAGGGGGGGATGAGCAGTTCTTC.

V usage is TRBV6-7 and J usage is TRBJ1-1; 8 nucleotides line up with TRBD1. TRBV6-7 is assigned to the ORF class and has an uncertain function. This CDR3 has 16 residues. The ends lost 6 bases at V and 5 bases at J; junction bases unmatched: 14. The DNA of the CDR3 is TGTGCCAGCAGCCCGGGGCAGGGGGCGACGATGACTGAAGCTTTCTTT. It encodes CASSPGQGATMTEAFF.

This clonotype was counted only a few times. The V call is TRBV15, the J call TRBJ2-1; 9 nucleotides align to TRBD1. This CDR3 spans 14 amino acids. The germline gives CDR1 LNHNV, CDR2 YYDKDF (reference sequence). The V and J ends lost 5 bases and 3 bases, in that order; junction bases with no gene match: 2. The CDR3, as DNA: TGTGCCACCAGCCCGGGACAGGGCTACAATGAGCAGTTCTTC. This translates into CATSPGQGYNEQFF.

This sequence joins TRBV5-1 and TRBJ1-1; no firm D call. V gave up 1 base and J gave up 8 bases, with 21 bases separating them. Germline CDR1 is SGHRS and CDR2 is YFSETQ. The CDR3 consists of 16 residues. The CDR3 coding sequence is TGCGCCAGCAGCTTGAAAGCTACGGGCCTTGACGGGGAAGCTTTCTTT. It yields the protein CASSLKATGLDGEAFF.

This rearrangement joins TRBV20-1 to TRBJ2-7, with D maybe TRBD2 (5 bases). Germline CDR1 DFQATT, CDR2 SNEGSKA (reference sequence). The CDR3 sequence is 13 residues long. V was shortened by 1 base and J by 4 bases, with 11 bases between the two germline ends. The CDR3 is CSARVGLRYEQYF. In nucleotides, the CDR3 is TGCAGTGCTAGAGTAGGACTTAGATACGAGCAGTACTTC.

Only a few counts were recorded for this clonotype. The rearrangement joins TRBV19 to TRBJ2-3; D unclear. V gave up 2 bases and J gave up 2 bases, with 5 bases separating them. The germline CDR1 and CDR2 sequences are LNHDA and SQIVND (reference sequence). The CDR3 sequence is 13 residues long. CDR3 loop: CASSISFTDTQYF. The DNA of the CDR3 is TGTGCCAGTAGTATAAGTTTCACAGATACGCAGTATTTT.

This rearrangement joins TRBV25-1 to TRBJ2-2; D unresolved. Germline CDR1 is MGHDK and CDR2 is SYGVNS. CDR3 length: 13 amino acids. Trimming shortened V by 3 bases and J by 3 bases, and 5 bases separated the two germline ends. The CDR3 protein is CASSDLDTGELFF. Here the CDR3 DNA reads TGTGCCAGCAGTGATCTGGACACCGGGGAGCTGTTTTTT.

The sample holds a few counts of this clonotype. This sequence joins TRBV7-8 and TRBJ2-5; possibly TRBD1 for D (6 bases). The germline V gene has CDR1 SGHVS and CDR2 FQNEAQ. CDR3 length: 14 residues. Trimming took off 5 bases at V and 4 bases at J, with 14 bases between the two ends. This CDR3 reads CASSEQGPRETQYF. The CDR3 DNA reads TGTGCCAGCAGCGAACAGGGTCCGAGAGAGACCCAGTACTTC.

V and J are TRBV15 and TRBJ2-6; no definite D call. Germline CDR1 LNHNV, CDR2 YYDKDF (reference sequence). V lost 3 bases, J lost 2 bases, and 8 bases lay in between. The CDR3 loop spans 15 amino acids. CDR3 amino acids: CATSSPVAGANVLTF. In nucleotides, the CDR3 is TGTGCCACCAGCAGTCCAGTGGCTGGGGCCAACGTCCTGACTTTC.

The rearrangement joins TRBV7-9 to TRBJ2-3; no clear D. The CDR3 length is 16 residues. V lost 3 bases, J lost 1 base, and 14 bases lay in between. The germline V gene has CDR1 SEHNR and CDR2 FQNEAQ (reference sequence). CDR3 sequence (DNA): TGTGCCAGCAGCTTGGGTCCTCAGGAAGGCACAGATACGCAGTATTTT. This sequence encodes CASSLGPQEGTDTQYF.

This sequence joins TRBV15 and TRBJ2-3, with 8 bases identical to TRBD1. The CDR3 extends over 16 amino acids. CDR1 and CDR2 from the germline V gene are LNHNV and YYDKDF (reference sequence). The J segment lost 3 bases and the V segment lost 3 bases, leaving 8 bases of the junction unmatched. Here the CDR3 reads CATSRDETGATDTQYF. CDR3 DNA: TGTGCCACCAGCAGGGATGAGACAGGGGCTACAGATACGCAGTATTTT.

J is TRBJ2-1 and V is TRBV12-3 or TRBV12-4; a possible D gene is TRBD2 (5 bases). Trimming removed 8 bases from V and 9 bases from J, with 11 bases in between. This CDR3 has 11 amino acids. This chain's CDR3 is CASGSAGEQFF. DNA of the CDR3: TGTGCCAGCGGTTCTGCGGGTGAGCAGTTCTTC.

A note on this clonotype: A junction end diverges from the germline sequence, so it may reflect a read error. This chain uses TRBV7-9 with TRBJ2-7, with D uncertain. The CDR3 totals 14 residues. Germline V lookup: CDR1 SEHNR, CDR2 FQNEAQ (reference sequence). Written as DNA, the CDR3 is TGTGCCAGCAGCTTAGGTCCAGGCACCTACGAGCAGCACTTC. Its protein is CASSLGPGTYEQHF.

The chain has TRBV3-1 and TRBJ2-3, with D unclear. V was clipped by 7 bases and J by 2 bases, with 7 bases between them. This CDR3 spans 12 amino acids. Germline lookup yields CDR1 LGHDT and CDR2 YNNKEL (reference sequence). The CDR3 sequence: CASTSHTDTQYF. CDR3 sequence (DNA): TGTGCCAGCACCAGTCACACAGATACGCAGTATTTT.

The genes are TRBV20-1 and TRBJ2-5; 9 nucleotides agree with TRBD2. This CDR3 has 16 amino acids. V was pared by 0 bases and J by 3 bases, with 8 bases of the junction left unmatched. The germline V gene has CDR1 DFQATT and CDR2 SNEGSKA (reference sequence). The CDR3: CSARDPLAGGKETQYF. The DNA for the CDR3 is TGCAGTGCTAGAGATCCCCTCGCGGGAGGGAAAGAGACCCAGTACTTC.

The genes are TRBV7-2 and TRBJ2-3; no clear D gene. V was clipped by 4 bases and J by 4 bases, with 9 bases between them. Germline V gene lookup returns CDR1 SGHTA and CDR2 FQGNSA. This CDR3 has 13 amino acids. The CDR3 bases are TGTGCCAGCAGCTCCTCAGCCCCAGATACGCAGTATTTT. Amino acids: CASSSSAPDTQYF. Full variable domain (rest looked up from reference TRBV7-2 and TRBJ2-3): GAGVSQSPSNKVTEKGKDVELRCDPISGHTALYWYRQSLGQGLEFLIYFQGNSAPDKSGLPSDRFSAERTGGSVSTLTIQRTQQEDSAVYLCASSSSAPDTQYFGPGTRLTVL.

This chain joins TRBV6-5 and TRBJ2-7; D perhaps matches TRBD1 (7 bases). CDR3 length: 12 residues. CDR1 is MNHEY, CDR2 SVGAGI, per germline. V dropped 8 bases and J dropped 5 bases, with 13 bases sitting between them. This chain's CDR3 is CASWTGGNEQYF. The CDR3 DNA reads TGTGCCAGCTGGACAGGAGGGAACGAGCAGTACTTC.

This clonotype was seen ten or more times. The chain couples TRBV7-3 to TRBJ2-5; perhaps D is TRBD1 or TRBD2 (5 bases each). V was shortened by 5 bases and J by 5 bases, with 15 bases between the two germline ends. The CDR3 is made up of 14 amino acids. Germline V lookup: CDR1 SGHTA, CDR2 FQGTGA. CDR3 residues: CASSTIRGVETQYF. CDR3 bases: TGTGCCAGCAGCACCATAAGGGGAGTGGAGACCCAGTACTTC.

On this clonotype: The junction differs from germline at one of its ends, possibly a read error. The rearrangement uses TRBV9 and TRBJ1-2; D remains unclear. Germline CDR1 is SGDLS and CDR2 is YYNGEE. The CDR3 runs 13 residues. CDR3 residues: CASSELNDYGYTF. For the CDR3, the DNA is TGCGCCAGCAGTGAGTTGAATGACTATGGCTACACCTTC.

This chain uses TRBV7-8 with TRBJ2-7; 7 bases agree with TRBD2. The CDR3 has 11 amino acids. The germline V gene has CDR1 SGHVS and CDR2 FQNEAQ. V shed 5 bases and J 6 bases; nucleotides not matched to a gene: 1. CDR3 sequence (DNA): TGTGCCAGCAGCGGCGGGGGCGAGCAGTACTTC. Translated: CASSGGGEQYF.

This chain's CDR3 is CASSFGSGGAETQYF. As DNA, the CDR3 is TGCGCCAGCAGCTTCGGTAGCGGGGGGGCAGAGACCCAGTACTTC. This chain uses TRBV4-1 with TRBJ2-5; 11 positions match TRBD2. This CDR3 spans 15 amino acids. V was clipped by 5 bases and J by 4 bases; unmatched bases: 6. Germline-derived CDR1 and CDR2 are MGHRA and YSYEKL.